Listed here are 12 T cell receptor beta chains from one sample, sequenced in a study of Graves' ophthalmopathy and Graves' hyperthyroidism. For repertoire sequencing, the TCR beta CDR3 regions were amplified from RNA transcripts. RT-PCR with HTBI primers came first, then second-round multiplex PCR. TCRdb reprocessed the multiplex PCR reads with MiXCR, giving one entry per CDR3 protein. There are fewer than 650,000 distinct CDR3 sequences in the sample; around a fifth occur only once, and around 6.9% lies in the top ten. The material sequenced was peripheral blood. Every receptor here comes from a woman aged 18-29 years with stable Graves' hyperthyroidism. Some clones in this sample may be carry-over from other donors' samples.

This clonotype was counted between two and nine times. V is TRBV6-5 and J is TRBJ1-1; D unresolved. V lost 8 bases and J 0 bases, leaving 16 bases between the germline ends. CDR1 and CDR2 (germline): MNHEY, SVGAGI. The CDR3 spans 15 residues. The CDR3 nucleotides read TGTGCCAGCGGCTTCTCGACGGCTATGAACACTGAAGCTTTCTTT. It encodes CASGFSTAMNTEAFF.

This clonotype was seen many times. The chain links TRBV30 to TRBJ1-2; no clear D gene. The CDR3 is 15 amino acids. Germline CDR1 reads GTSNPN; CDR2 reads SVGIG (reference sequence). With 1 base removed from V and 4 bases from J, the gap between germline ends came to 16 bases. The CDR3 protein is CAWSASIYRSYGYTF. Here the CDR3 DNA reads TGTGCCTGGAGTGCCTCAATATACCGGAGCTATGGCTACACCTTC.

This clonotype was counted at least ten times. V is TRBV29-1 and J is TRBJ1-1; D perhaps matches TRBD1 (6 bases). Per germline, CDR1 SQVTM and CDR2 ANQGSEA. V lost 6 bases, J lost 5 bases, and 19 bases lay in between. The CDR3 spans 14 residues. DNA for the CDR3: TGCAGCGTCGGAAAGGACAGCCGAGGGACTGAAGCTTTCTTT. Its protein product is CSVGKDSRGTEAFF. Full variable domain (missing parts from reference TRBV29-1 and TRBJ1-1): SAVISQKPSRDICQRGTSLTIQCQVDSQVTMMFWYRQQPGQSLTLIATANQGSEATYESGFVIDKFPISRPNLTFSTLTVSNMSPEDSSIYLCSVGKDSRGTEAFFGQGTRLTVV.

This clonotype was recorded many times. This chain connects TRBV20-1 to TRBJ2-7, with 12 nucleotides matching TRBD2. Trimming at V came to 3 bases and at J to 7 bases, leaving 7 bases not matched to a gene. The CDR3 has 14 residues. The germline V gene has CDR1 DFQATT and CDR2 SNEGSKA (reference sequence). The CDR3, as DNA: TGCAGTGCTAGGAACCTAGCGGGAGGGGGGGAGCAGTACTTC. This encodes CSARNLAGGGEQYF.

In regard to this clonotype: One end of the junction fails to match germline, which may point to a read error. J is TRBJ1-1 and V is TRBV27, with a possible D match to TRBD1 (6 bases). This CDR3 is built from 15 residues. The germline CDR1 and CDR2 sequences are MNHEY and SMNVEV (reference sequence). The CDR3 DNA is TGTGCCAGCAGTTTAAGCGGGGGGCCGAACGCTGAAGCTTTCTTT. It translates to CASSLSGGPNAEAFF.

This clonotype came up many times. V gene TRBV6-1 combines with J gene TRBJ2-7; TRBD2 matches at 7 bases. The V gene end was trimmed by 8 bases and the J gene end by 2 bases; junction bases not matched to a gene: 12. This CDR3 comprises 15 residues. Per germline, CDR1 MNHNS and CDR2 SASEGT. The chain's CDR3 is CASGYTSDSPYEQYF. The CDR3 region has the DNA TGTGCCAGCGGCTATACTAGCGATTCCCCCTACGAGCAGTACTTC.

This clonotype was seen at least ten times. The V gene is TRBV12-5, the J gene TRBJ2-7, with a possible D match to TRBD2 (5 bases). The CDR3 is 15 residues long. Germline loops: CDR1 LGHNT, CDR2 FRNRAP. The V gene lost 1 base and the J gene lost 3 bases, with 13 bases spanning the gap. The CDR3 protein is CASGLAPPGIYEQYF. The CDR3 nucleotides read TGTGCTAGTGGTTTGGCCCCGCCGGGGATCTACGAGCAGTACTTC.

Ten or more counts support this clonotype. The gene calls are TRBV6-2 or TRBV6-3 and TRBJ1-1, with no clear D. The germline V gene encodes CDR1 MNHEY and CDR2 SVGEGT. The CDR3 is 19 residues long. V gave up 0 bases and J gave up 0 bases, with 20 bases separating them. CDR3: CASSYSIEGKSGMNTEAFF. CDR3 nucleotides: TGTGCCAGCAGTTACTCGATCGAGGGAAAGAGCGGGATGAACACTGAAGCTTTCTTT.

V usage is TRBV19 and J usage is TRBJ2-5, with D unresolved. Between the trimmed V and J ends, which lost 3 bases and 7 bases, there was a span of 15 bases. The CDR3 totals 14 residues. Germline CDR1 and CDR2: LNHDA and SQIVND (reference sequence). The CDR3 here is CASSINGPWATQYF. The CDR3 nucleotides read TGTGCCAGTAGTATTAACGGACCCTGGGCGACCCAGTACTTC.

This chain links TRBV2 with TRBJ2-7, with 8 bases lining up with TRBD2. V shed 6 bases, J shed 4 bases, and the junction held 11 bases outside the gene matches. Germline V gene lookup returns CDR1 SNHLY and CDR2 FYNNEI. CDR3 size: 15 residues. This CDR3 reads CASRVEAGLGYEQYF. The CDR3 DNA is TGTGCCAGCAGGGTAGAAGCGGGACTAGGTTACGAGCAGTACTTC. The full variable domain, its missing parts supplied by reference TRBV2 and TRBJ2-7, is EPEVTQTPSHQVTQMGQEVILRCVPISNHLYFYWYRQILGQKVEFLVSFYNNEISEKSEIFDDQFSVERPDGSNFTLKIRSTKLEDSAMYFCASRVEAGLGYEQYFGPGTRLTVT.

The table lists this clonotype with many counts. The V gene is TRBV6-1, the J gene TRBJ2-2; perhaps TRBD1 as D (5 bases). Per germline, CDR1 MNHNS and CDR2 SASEGT. The CDR3 consists of 15 residues. V lost 0 bases and J 6 bases, leaving 11 bases between the germline ends. The CDR3 nucleotides are TGTGCCAGCAGTGAAGCGCAAGGGGCTGCCGGGGAGCTGTTTTTT. This codes for CASSEAQGAAGELFF.

Many counts were recorded for this clonotype. The chain is built from TRBV5-1 and TRBJ2-5; D is perhaps TRBD2 (6 bases). Germline CDR1 and CDR2: SGHRS and YFSETQ. V was pared by 1 base and J by 5 bases, with 12 bases between. The CDR3 contains 14 residues. CDR3 amino acids: CASSLWQGGETQYF. CDR3 sequence (DNA): TGCGCCAGCAGCTTGTGGCAGGGAGGCGAGACCCAGTACTTC. Full variable domain (rest looked up from reference TRBV5-1 and TRBJ2-5): KAGVTQTPRYLIKTRGQQVTLSCSPISGHRSVSWYQQTPGQGLQFLFEYFSETQRNKGNFPGRFSGRQFSNSRSEMNVSTLELGDSALYLCASSLWQGGETQYFGPGTRLLVL.